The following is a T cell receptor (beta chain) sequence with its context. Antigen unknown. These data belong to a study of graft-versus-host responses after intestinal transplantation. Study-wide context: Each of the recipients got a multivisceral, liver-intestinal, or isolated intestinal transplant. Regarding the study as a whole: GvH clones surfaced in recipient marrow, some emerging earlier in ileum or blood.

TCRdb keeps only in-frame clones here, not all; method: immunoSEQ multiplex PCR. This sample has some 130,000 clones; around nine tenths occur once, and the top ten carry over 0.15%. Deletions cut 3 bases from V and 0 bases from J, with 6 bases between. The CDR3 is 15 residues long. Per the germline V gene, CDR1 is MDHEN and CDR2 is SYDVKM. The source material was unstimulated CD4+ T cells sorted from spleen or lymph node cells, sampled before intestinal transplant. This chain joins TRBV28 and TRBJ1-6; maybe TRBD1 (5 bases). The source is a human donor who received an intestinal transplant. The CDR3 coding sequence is TGTGCCAGCAGTTTCGACAGCTCCTATAATTCACCCCTCCACTTT. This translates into CASSFDSSYNSPLHF.